This T cell receptor beta chain comes out of a study of T cells in Graves' hyperthyroidism and ophthalmopathy. Overall study results and limits: Ophthalmopathy was told apart from stable hyperthyroidism by a 13 V-J model.

Stable disease denoted Graves' hyperthyroidism without ophthalmopathy progression within 18 months. Uncontrolled infections, other autoimmune diseases, pregnancy or lactation led to exclusion of patients. V was clipped by 0 bases and J by 11 bases, with 19 bases between them. This CDR3 region has 15 residues. Germline V gene data show CDR1 as LGHDT and CDR2 as YNNKEL (reference sequence). This clonotype has just a few counts. Its antigen is undetermined. RNA transcripts provided the source from which TCR beta CDR3 regions were amplified. The study used the HTBI primer set for a first-round RT-PCR of the TCR CDR3. MiXCR, applied by TCRdb to the multiplex PCR reads, yields one record per CDR3 protein. The sample shows under 350,000 distinct CDR3 sequences, around a sixth of them seen only once.

The genes are TRBV3-1 and TRBJ1-1; D unresolved. The TCR comes from a woman between 50 and 59 years old with Graves' hyperthyroidism. Sequenced input: blood. The CDR3 coding sequence is TGTGCCAGCAGCCAAGAACGAAGGAGGCAAAGAGCGGCTTTCTTT. The encoded protein is CASSQERRRQRAAFF.